The clone carrying this T cell receptor beta chain was counted many times. At one end, the junction sequence differs from germline, possibly due to a read error. This entry is derived from a study of regulatory T cells in long-lasting Graves disease. Time point denoted: persistent/refractory GD, antithyroid drugs over 5 years with positive TRAb. Isolated PBMC RNA provided the starting material for the TCR library. American Thyroid Association guidelines served as the basis for diagnosing Graves' disease. CDR1 is SGHRS and CDR2 is YFSETQ in the germline V gene. The CDR3 loop spans 14 amino acids. The authors built TCR beta libraries using iRepertoire HTBI primers and Arm-PCR of CDR3 regions. One entry per CDR3 protein results from TCRdb running MiXCR on the multiplex PCR reads. Found here are roughly 470,000 distinct CDR3 sequences, around 20% of them singletons; the top ten hold 7.8%.

The receptor's source is a female donor with Graves disease. This specimen consisted of peripheral blood mononuclear cells (PBMCs), obtained when the disease was refractory, from a patient treated with antithyroid drugs. The chain carries TRBV5-1 and TRBJ1-1; D is uncertain. The CDR3 DNA sequence: TGTGCCAGCAGCCTAGGGCCCTTGAACACTGAAGCTTTCTTT. The encoded protein is CASSLGPLNTEAFF.